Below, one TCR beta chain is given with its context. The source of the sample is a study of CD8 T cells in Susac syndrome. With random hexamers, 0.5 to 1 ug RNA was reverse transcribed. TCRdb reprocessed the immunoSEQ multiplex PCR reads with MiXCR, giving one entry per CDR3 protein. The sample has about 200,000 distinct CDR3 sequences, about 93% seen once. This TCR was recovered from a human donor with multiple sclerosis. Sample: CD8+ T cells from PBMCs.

DNA for the CDR3: TGTGCCAGCAGTTTCGGGGTCAGCACTGAAGCTTTCTTT. Its protein product is CASSFGVSTEAFF. This sequence joins TRBV27 and TRBJ1-1; no clear D. The CDR3 is 13 residues long. With 3 bases removed from V and 4 bases from J, the gap between germline ends came to 9 bases. Germline lookup yields CDR1 MNHEY and CDR2 SMNVEV (reference sequence).